These T cell receptor beta chains were read from a single sample in a study of early T cells in non-severe SARS-CoV-2 infection. TCRdb re-called the 5' RACE reads with MiXCR, one entry per CDR3 protein. The sample has approximately 76,000 distinct CDR3 sequences, about 12% seen once. The sample comprised whole blood. These receptors were obtained from an adult who was a healthcare worker with PCR-confirmed SARS-CoV-2 infection or an uninfected control (not recorded which). Each CDR3 is given with its conserved first and last residue. A D gene is named only where the DNA matches it firmly. Rows give clone size only sometimes, using once, few, many, or a class for an expanded clone.

J	size	V	D	DNA	CDR3
TRBJ2-1	many	TRBV7-9	NA	TGTGCCAGCAGCTTAGTGGTAAATCCCTACAATGAGCAGTTCTTC	CASSLVVNPYNEQFF
TRBJ2-6	many	TRBV11-2	TRBD1	TGTGCCAGCAGCTCTGGGACAGGGGCTGGGGCCAACGTCCTGACTTTC	CASSSGTGAGANVLTF
TRBJ2-7	few	TRBV7-9	TRBD2	TGTGCCAGCAGCTATCTAGCGGGGGAAGAGGGTGAGCAGTACTTC	CASSYLAGEEGEQYF
TRBJ2-5	NA	TRBV7-3	TRBD2	TGTGCCAGCAGCATGACTAGCGGGGAGGTGGAGACCCAGTACTTC	CASSMTSGEVETQYF
TRBJ2-3	NA	TRBV28	NA	TGTGCCAGCAGAAACGGCGGTGGAGATACGCAGTATTTT	CASRNGGGDTQYF
TRBJ2-1	NA	TRBV9	NA	TGTGCCAGCAGCGGAGCAGGGGCCCACTCCTACAATGAGCAGTTCTTC	CASSGAGAHSYNEQFF
TRBJ2-2	many	TRBV10-2	TRBD2	TGCGCCAGCAGCGGACTAGCGGCCTGGAGAGTTCACACCGGGGAGCTGTTTTTT	CASSGLAAWRVHTGELFF
TRBJ2-6	NA	TRBV20-1	NA	TGCAGTGCTAGAGGGACAGACCCCTCTGGGGCCAACGTCCTGACTTTC	CSARGTDPSGANVLTF
TRBJ2-4	NA	TRBV3-1	TRBD2	TGTGCCAGCAGCCAAGATAGCGGGAGTCTGGCCAAAAACATTCAGTACTTC	CASSQDSGSLAKNIQYF
TRBJ2-5	NA	TRBV5-1	NA	TGCGCCAGCAGCCCCCTGCGGCGGGAAGAGACCCAGTACTTC	CASSPLRREETQYF
TRBJ1-3	few	TRBV9	NA	TGTGCCAGCAGCGTAGGGGCACAACGCTCTGGAAACACCATATATTTT	CASSVGAQRSGNTIYF
TRBJ2-1	many	TRBV12-3/TRBV12-4	TRBD2	TGTGCCAGCAGCCCTGGACTAGCGGGAGTAACCCCCCCCGGTGAGCAGTTCTTC	CASSPGLAGVTPPGEQFF
TRBJ2-1	many	TRBV24-1	NA	TGTGCCACCAGTGCGGGCACCTCCTACAATGAGCAGTTCTTC	CATSAGTSYNEQFF
TRBJ2-5	many	TRBV20-1	NA	TGCAGTGCCTCAGGGGTGCGGCAAGAGACCCAGTACTTC	CSASGVRQETQYF
TRBJ2-3	few	TRBV9	TRBD1	TGTGCCAGCAGCGCCGACAGGGGACATGCAGATACGCAGTATTTT	CASSADRGHADTQYF
TRBJ2-5	NA	TRBV6-2/TRBV6-3	TRBD2	TGTGCCAGCAGTTACCCCAAGGCTAGCGGGAAATCGGAGACCCAGTACTTC	CASSYPKASGKSETQYF
TRBJ1-6	many	TRBV5-6	NA	TGTGCCAGCAGCCACCGGGTCCCTAATTCACCCCTCCACTTT	CASSHRVPNSPLHF
TRBJ2-1	many	TRBV5-8	TRBD2	TGTGCCAGCAGCCTTAGCGGGGGGACGTACAATGAGCAGTTCTTC	CASSLSGGTYNEQFF
TRBJ1-2	few	TRBV6-1	NA	TGTGCCAGCACCTTAGGACCGCTTAACTATGGCTACACCTTC	CASTLGPLNYGYTF
TRBJ1-5	NA	TRBV6-6	NA	TGTGCCAACAGTCACAGAGACAGCAGCAATCAGCCCCAGCATTTT	CANSHRDSSNQPQHF
TRBJ1-1	many	TRBV12-3/TRBV12-4	NA	TGTGCCAGCACCCAGGGCACTGAAGCTTTCTTT	CASTQGTEAFF
TRBJ2-7	few	TRBV7-7	NA	TGTGCTAGCAGCCCGTCCTGGGGTCAGTCCTACGAGCAGTACTTC	CASSPSWGQSYEQYF
TRBJ1-5	many	TRBV20-1	NA	TGCAGTGCTAGCCTTTGGGGGCCCGTTCAGCCCCAGCATTTT	CSASLWGPVQPQHF
TRBJ2-5	few	TRBV12-3/TRBV12-4	NA	TGTGCCAGCAGTCCTTCGAGGGTCAGCCGAGAGACCCAGTACTTC	CASSPSRVSRETQYF
TRBJ2-5	few	TRBV28	TRBD1	TGTGCCAGCAGTCGCCTCAGGGGGCAAGAGACCCAGTACTTC	CASSRLRGQETQYF
TRBJ2-5	few	TRBV5-4	NA	TGTGCCAGCAGCTTAATCGGATCAGAGACCCAGTACTTC	CASSLIGSETQYF
TRBJ2-7	many	TRBV6-1	TRBD1	TGTGCCAGCAGTGAAGCCCCGACAGGGTACATCTACGAGCAGTACTTC	CASSEAPTGYIYEQYF
TRBJ2-7	NA	TRBV5-6	NA	TGTGCCAGCAGCCGGACCGAGTACGAGCAGTACTTC	CASSRTEYEQYF
TRBJ2-7	NA	TRBV6-6	TRBD2	TGTGCCAGCAGTTACGGGGCTAGCGGGAGCAACGAGCAGTACTTC	CASSYGASGSNEQYF
TRBJ1-2	NA	TRBV10-3	NA	TGTGCCATCAGTGAATACAGGGTGCCTCAGGTGGGCTACACCTTC	CAISEYRVPQVGYTF
TRBJ1-5	few	TRBV19	NA	TGTGCCAGTAGTATTAGTTGGCAGCCCCAGCATTTT	CASSISWQPQHF
TRBJ2-7	few	TRBV6-6	TRBD2	TGTGCCAGCAGTTACTTAGAGCGGGAGCGCACGTGGGAGCAGTACTTC	CASSYLERERTWEQYF
TRBJ2-1	many	TRBV29-1	NA	TGCAGCGTTATGGGGGAGTCGAGCTCCTACAATGAGCAGTTCTTC	CSVMGESSSYNEQFF
TRBJ2-3	NA	TRBV4-1	TRBD2	TGCGCCAGCAGCCAAGAAAGCGGGGGGGTCACAGATACGCAGTATTTT	CASSQESGGVTDTQYF
TRBJ1-2	many	TRBV12-3/TRBV12-4	NA	TGTGCCAGCAGTTTACGGATAGGTGGCTACACCTTC	CASSLRIGGYTF
TRBJ2-1	NA	TRBV7-2	TRBD2	TGTGCCAGCAGCTCCCCGCTACTAGCGAGACACAATGAGCAGTTCTTC	CASSSPLLARHNEQFF
TRBJ2-3	few	TRBV28	TRBD2	TGTGCCAGCAGTTTAACTAGCGGGAGGGCCGGGTCGAGAGATACGCAGTATTTT	CASSLTSGRAGSRDTQYF
TRBJ2-1	few	TRBV5-1	TRBD1	TGCGCCAGCTCGAGGGCAGGGGGCAATGAGCAGTTCTTC	CASSRAGGNEQFF
TRBJ1-2	NA	TRBV27	TRBD1	TGTGCCAGCAGTCTAGGACAGGGGGCCTATGGCTACACCTTC	CASSLGQGAYGYTF
TRBJ2-7	many	TRBV27	TRBD2	TGTGCCAGCAGTTTATCAAGTCTAGCGGGCACCTACGAGCAGTACTTC	CASSLSSLAGTYEQYF
TRBJ2-3	few	TRBV6-5	NA	TGTGCCAGCACCCTGACAGGGACTAGCACAGATACGCAGTATTTT	CASTLTGTSTDTQYF
TRBJ1-4	many	TRBV29-1	NA	TGCAGCCTCCTTTCTGGGGAAAAACTGTTTTTT	CSLLSGEKLFF
TRBJ2-7	many	TRBV19	NA	TGTGCCAGTAGTATAGCGGCAGGGACCTACGAGCAGTACTTC	CASSIAAGTYEQYF
TRBJ2-2	few	TRBV4-1	NA	TGCGCCAGCAGCCAAGAAAGGGGGGCGAACACCGGGGAGCTGTTTTTT	CASSQERGANTGELFF
TRBJ1-2	many	TRBV20-1	NA	TGCAGTGCGCCCCGTTTTACTGGCTATGGCTACACCTTC	CSAPRFTGYGYTF
TRBJ2-5	many	TRBV5-6	TRBD2	TGTGCCAGCAGCTTGGAACGGGGGGTAGAGGAGACCCAGTACTTC	CASSLERGVEETQYF
TRBJ2-7	many	TRBV11-2	TRBD1	TGTGCCAGCCTCCCCGGGACAGGGGCCTGGGAGCAGTACTTC	CASLPGTGAWEQYF
TRBJ1-4	many	TRBV18	NA	TGTGCCAGCTCACCACCCCTGGAAAAACTGTTTTTT	CASSPPLEKLFF
TRBJ2-1	NA	TRBV5-1	TRBD2	TGCGCCAGCAGCCGGGGACTAGCGGGAGGTACCGGACATGAGCAGTTCTTC	CASSRGLAGGTGHEQFF
TRBJ2-1	many	TRBV29-1	NA	TGCAGCGTGGGGGACAACCCCTACAATGAGCAGTTCTTC	CSVGDNPYNEQFF
TRBJ2-3	few	TRBV27	TRBD2	TGTGCCAGCAGTTTCTCCCCGGGGGGGGTCACAGATACGCAGTATTTT	CASSFSPGGVTDTQYF
TRBJ2-7	few	TRBV5-1	TRBD2	TGCGCCAGCAGCTCGACTAGCGGGGGATACGAGCAGTACTTC	CASSSTSGGYEQYF